The entry below gives a single TCR beta chain sequence along with its context. The method was immunoSEQ multiplex PCR; TCRdb's version includes in-frame clones alone and lacks a portion of them. This table holds about 61,000 clones, about 87% found once. Looked up from germline, CDR1 is SNHLY and CDR2 is FYNNEI. With V trimmed by 9 bases and J by 0 bases, 9 bases remained unmatched. This CDR3 has 16 amino acids. This sample was included in a study of T cell changes during pregnancy in multiple sclerosis. Sequenced here: peripheral blood, sampled in the first trimester of pregnancy. This chain links TRBV2 with TRBJ1-4; 8 positions match TRBD1. The origin of this receptor is a female donor in good health, enrolled as a control in a pregnancy study. CDR3 region: CASSTGGLPTNEKLFF. The CDR3, as DNA: TGTGCCAGTTCCACAGGGGGTCTCCCAACTAATGAAAAACTGTTTTTT.